The rows below give T cell receptor beta chains drawn from one sample of a study of shared clonotypes between healthy human individuals. TCRdb keeps only in-frame clones here, not all; method: immunoSEQ multiplex PCR. In the table there are hundreds of thousands of clones, around 96% of which are singletons. Sequences were obtained from naive CD4+ T cells sorted from blood. These receptors were taken from a woman in her 30s in good health. Each CDR3 is given without its conserved first and last residue.

v_call	j_call	cdr3_aa
TRBV7-6	TRBJ2-6	ASSLYQGNSGANVLT
TRBV5-4	TRBJ2-3	ASSLRTGKATGGGDTQY
TRBV23-1	TRBJ2-2	ASSQSYPMENTGELF
TRBV18	TRBJ2-7	ASSPRGQYTYEQY
TRBV29-1	TRBJ2-3	SVKQGLTDTQY
TRBV29-1	TRBJ2-1	SAPGGSSSYNEQF
TRBV7-8	TRBJ2-7	ASSLVAYSRSSYEQY
TRBV28	TRBJ2-7	ASSSDGLAYEQY
TRBV19	TRBJ2-7	ASSRGGGGEQY
TRBV29-1	TRBJ1-2	SVDSQGEGYT
TRBV7-3	TRBJ2-3	ASSLRLARTDTQY
TRBV7-9	TRBJ2-6	ASSWAGSSSGANVLT
TRBV5-4	TRBJ2-5	ASSGGGRETQY
TRBV5-1	TRBJ2-3	ASSLPRAGGFTDTQY
TRBV6-5	TRBJ1-6	ASSSDSPYNSPLH
TRBV5-1	TRBJ1-6	ASSGLPTSPLH
TRBV2	TRBJ2-1	ASKEVREGFQF
TRBV2	TRBJ1-4	ASSRTGSGEKLF
TRBV10-1	TRBJ2-5	ASSNAAGQETQY
TRBV13	TRBJ1-3	ASSHSTGGNTIY
TRBV7-3	TRBJ2-2	ASSVTSAHTGELF
TRBV2	TRBJ1-4	ASSRTGGSYEKLF
TRBV27	TRBJ1-6	ASSLSRAGHYNSPLH
TRBV7-9	TRBJ2-3	ASSSYGLAGVVDTQY
TRBV7-6	TRBJ2-7	ASSLEAGIYKVDEQY
TRBV10-3	TRBJ2-1	AISDGSGRNYNEQF
TRBV5-1	TRBJ2-1	ASEDGGSSYNEQF
TRBV27	TRBJ1-2	ASSSTRGNYGYT
TRBV4-1	TRBJ1-2	ASSQAGGASYGYT
TRBV28	TRBJ2-4	ASREDRTAGDIQY
TRBV21-1	TRBJ1-1	ASLSTGLFGEAF
TRBV6-6	TRBJ2-7	ASSSGRPSYEQY
TRBV10-3	TRBJ2-7	AISEGPSYEQY
TRBV29-1	TRBJ2-3	SGRLPFTDTQY
TRBV30	TRBJ2-1	AYHNARDEQF
TRBV5-5	TRBJ2-2	ASSLRDANTGELF
TRBV5-1	TRBJ2-3	ASSRDRGPTDTQY
TRBV10-3	TRBJ1-1	AIRGGTVNTEAF
TRBV19	TRBJ1-6	ASSKMAGEALNSPLH
TRBV28	TRBJ1-2	ASLLWRQGVYGYT
TRBV6-1	TRBJ2-4	ASSEEYLNIQY
TRBV18	TRBJ2-7	ASSHPGQVSLSYEQY
TRBV28	TRBJ1-4	ASSSGRLGEKLF
TRBV28	TRBJ1-3	ASSLTGDSGNTIY
TRBV5-1	TRBJ1-6	ASSLLGQENSPLH
TRBV11-2	TRBJ2-7	ASSLEVRTDIYEQY
TRBV15	TRBJ1-6	ATSRDSSYNSPLH
TRBV9	TRBJ2-4	ASSPPGQAWGNIQY
TRBV28	TRBJ2-7	ASSAPGQAYEQY